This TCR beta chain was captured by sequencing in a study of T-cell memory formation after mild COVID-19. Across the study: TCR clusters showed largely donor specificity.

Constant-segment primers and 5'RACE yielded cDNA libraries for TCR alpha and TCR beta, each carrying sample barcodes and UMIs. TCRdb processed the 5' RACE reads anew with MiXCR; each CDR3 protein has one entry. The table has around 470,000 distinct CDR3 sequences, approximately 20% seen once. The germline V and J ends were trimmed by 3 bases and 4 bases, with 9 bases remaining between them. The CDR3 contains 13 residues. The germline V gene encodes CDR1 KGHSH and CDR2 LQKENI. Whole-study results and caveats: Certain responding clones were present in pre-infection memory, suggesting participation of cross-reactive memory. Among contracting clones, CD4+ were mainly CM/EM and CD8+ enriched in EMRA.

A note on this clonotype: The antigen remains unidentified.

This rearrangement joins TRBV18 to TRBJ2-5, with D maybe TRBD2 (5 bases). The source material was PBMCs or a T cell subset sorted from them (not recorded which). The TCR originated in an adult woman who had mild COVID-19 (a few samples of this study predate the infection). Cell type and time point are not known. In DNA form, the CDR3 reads TGTGCCAGCTCACCGAATCGGGGAGAGACCCAGTACTTC. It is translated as CASSPNRGETQYF.